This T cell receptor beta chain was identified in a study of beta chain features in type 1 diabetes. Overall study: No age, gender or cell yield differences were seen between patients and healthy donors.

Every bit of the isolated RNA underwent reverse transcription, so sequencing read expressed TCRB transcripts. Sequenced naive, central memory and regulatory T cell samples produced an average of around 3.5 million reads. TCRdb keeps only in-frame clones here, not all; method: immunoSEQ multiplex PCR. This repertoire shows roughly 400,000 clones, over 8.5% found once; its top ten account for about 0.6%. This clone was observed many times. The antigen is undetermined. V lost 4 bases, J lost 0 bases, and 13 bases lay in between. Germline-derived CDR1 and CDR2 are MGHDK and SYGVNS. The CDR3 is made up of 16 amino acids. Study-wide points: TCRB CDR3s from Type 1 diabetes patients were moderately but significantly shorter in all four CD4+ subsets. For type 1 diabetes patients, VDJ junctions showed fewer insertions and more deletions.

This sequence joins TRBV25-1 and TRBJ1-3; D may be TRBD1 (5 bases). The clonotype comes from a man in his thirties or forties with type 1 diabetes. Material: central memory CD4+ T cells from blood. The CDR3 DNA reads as TGTGCCAGCAGTGCTCCGGGACTTTCCTCTGGAAACACCATATATTTT. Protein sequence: CASSAPGLSSGNTIYF. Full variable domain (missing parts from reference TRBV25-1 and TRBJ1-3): EADIYQTPRYLVIGTGKKITLECSQTMGHDKMYWYQQDPGMELHLIHYSYGVNSTEKGDLSSESTVSRIRTEHFPLTLESARPSHTSQYLCASSAPGLSSGNTIYFGEGSWLTVV.